This record looks at one TCR beta chain sequence and its context. By share, this clonotype ranks as large (0.1 to 1%). The clone's antigen remains unknown. Per-base quality was not reported, and no clone a single base away is much larger than it. This entry belongs to a study. The CDR3 contains 14 residues, cysteine and phenylalanine counted. Left in the record is the CDR3 DNA by itself, 42 bases read in frame from the first base. CDR1 and CDR2 are drawn from the germline V gene (reference sequence): DFQATT, SNEGSKA. V is pruned by 5 bases and J by 3 bases, leaving 10 bases of the junction without a gene match. Reads for this sample came from an Illumina MiSeq. Using fastp at Q25 and MiXCR, TCRdb reprocessed the public reads and kept productive beta chains. Here each entry gathers all rows of one CDR3 protein and keeps the most common genes and DNA. Across this sample there are over 3,500 distinct CDR3 sequences, with roughly 8.3% seen only once. The ten largest clones capture 8% to 9.5% of the sample.

Sequencing was done on a sample of CD4+ T cells from synovial fluid. The chain is encoded by TRBV20-1 joined to TRBJ2-7, with 7 junctional bases fitting TRBD1. This TCR was sampled from a human donor with rheumatoid arthritis. The DNA sequence is as follows: TGCAGTGCTGGAAGGGGGCCTTGGGACTACGAGCAGTACTTC. This yields the protein CSAGRGPWDYEQYF.